The present entry profiles one TCR beta chain with its context. In this sample, this clone turned up a few times. What antigen it recognizes has not been identified. Base qualities are not at hand, and no much larger clone is one base apart. The donors were healthy, HIV-negative adults with no recently reported acute infections or vaccinations. Every donor was a Caucasian adult residing in Nashville, Tennessee, USA. CD4+ T cells were enriched through magnetic negative selection, after which naive cells were positively selected on CD45RA and the remaining negative fraction served as the memory subset. Blood was obtained by leukapheresis, after which PBMCs were separated by Ficoll-Histopaque density gradient centrifugation and cryopreserved in liquid nitrogen vapor phase. Purity and quantity of every magnetically sorted T cell population were checked by analytical flow cytometry. Genomic DNA was isolated from each sorted fraction and quantified by UV absorbance on a Nanodrop 2000c.

Using the deep immunoSEQ assay, TCR CDR3 regions were amplified from genomic DNA by multiplex PCR. Extracted genomic DNA from each cell subset was spread evenly across all wells of several immunoSEQ 96-well plates, with each plate serving as a replicate. Each replicate PCR for sorted subsets received about 180 ng genomic DNA, equal to about 30,000 T cell genomes. Purified libraries were quantified with a Qubit 3.0 fluorometer, sized on a Bioanalyzer 2100, and re-quantified with the KAPA Library Quantification kit. Each immunoSEQ 96-well plate was sequenced on its own single-read 150-cycle Illumina NextSeq 550 flow cell. Under the source paper's analysis protocol: Because the immunoSEQ output held only junctional sequences and lacked quality scores, the filtering could not match the filtering applied to full-length reads. To assign V/J genes and CDR3, sequences were annotated against IMGT germline references using PyIR, a Python wrapper for IgBLAST v1.9. Reads were filtered out if the reads had weak V/J assignments (E-value above 1e-6), no CDR3, stop codons, out-of-frame junctions, or ambiguous translated residues. V3J clonotypes were defined as sequences sharing an identical inferred V gene, J gene, and CDR3 amino acid sequence. To compute the percentage overlap between repertoires, the number of shared unique clonotypes was divided by the size of the smaller repertoire. Richness of each repertoire was evaluated using RTK rarefaction, the Chao1 estimator, and Recon v2.1 estimates of unobserved clonotypes. Generation probabilities for all TCRbeta clonotypes obtained by the gDNA method from a few donors were computed using OLGA. The table was pulled from immuneACCESS by TCRdb, which kept in-frame rearrangements only. Such tables lose some clones; where checked, under half of the loss comes from unresolved V genes, and the rest has no known cause. That table furnishes V, J and clone size, whereas the DNA furnished D and trimming. The sample table holds over a million clones, of which about four fifths were seen once. The ten biggest clones cover 0.5% to 0.6% of the sample.

The trim is 5 bases for V and 6 bases for J, with a gap of 13 bases between the germline ends. The CDR1 and CDR2 encoded by the germline V gene are SGHRS and YFSETQ. The CDR3 contains 13 residues, cysteine and phenylalanine counted. Only CDR3 DNA is held: 39 bases, read in frame from base 1. This specimen comes from a study of shared clonotypes between healthy human individuals (TCRdb year 2020). Some background on the complete study: The cohort comprised a couple of women and a few men aged 18 to 49 years. To increase sequencing depth and limit assay-specific biases, TCR repertoire library preparation and sequencing were carried out by different laboratories using diverse techniques. For each donor, CD4 naive and CD4 memory were each given three plates, CD8 naive was given two plates, and CD8 memory was given one plate. To estimate repertoire size and how much clonotype sharing occurs between individuals, the study deeply sequenced the blood TCR repertoires of five healthy adults. Leukapheresis yielded between about 0.85 and 9.5 billion PBMCs per donor.

Overall study outcomes, separate from this receptor: Incomplete sequencing was indicated by rarefaction of sorted-subset datasets, despite the large sequencing depth. Compared with non-shared clonotypes, clonotypes shared by all four sorted-subset donors had higher generation probabilities. Naive subsets generally had larger estimated clonotype richness than memory subsets did. Sampling was restricted to blood, and TCR repertoires in tissue are likely to differ from TCR repertoires in blood. Pairwise subsampling led to the expectation that sequencing depth would affect the degree of clonotype sharing among donors. The genetic and exposure-history diversity represented was limited by the small number of donors. Approximately 4.8% of naive CD4, 3.5% of naive CD8, 2.3% of memory CD4, and 0.4% of memory CD8 clonotypes were shared across a few donors.

The sample was memory CD4+ T cells from PBMCs. Taken with the paper, the label for cell subset or site translates to: CD45RA-negative fraction. This receptor chain uses TRBV5-1 and TRBJ2-3; TRBD1 is perhaps the D gene, given 6 matching bases. The sequence derives from a man aged 18-30 years in good health. Some clones in this sample may be carry-over from other donors' samples. The DNA sequence is as follows: TGCGCCAGCAGGGTCTGGGGGCTCGATACGCAGTATTTT. The resulting protein is CASRVWGLDTQYF.